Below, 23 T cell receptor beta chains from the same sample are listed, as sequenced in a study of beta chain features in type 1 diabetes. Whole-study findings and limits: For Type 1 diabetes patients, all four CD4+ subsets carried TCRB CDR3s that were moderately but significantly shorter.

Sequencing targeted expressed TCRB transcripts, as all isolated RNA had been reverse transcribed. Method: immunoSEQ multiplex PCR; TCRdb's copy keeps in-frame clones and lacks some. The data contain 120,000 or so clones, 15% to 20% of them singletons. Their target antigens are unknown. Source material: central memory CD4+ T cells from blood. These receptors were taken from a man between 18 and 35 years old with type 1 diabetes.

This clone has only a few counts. CDR3 region: CASSLVVGSGNTEAFF. The CDR3 DNA reads as TGTGCCAGCAGTTTAGTAGTGGGGAGCGGAAACACTGAAGCTTTCTTT. V usage is TRBV28 and J usage is TRBJ1-1, with unresolved D. Trimming shortened V by 2 bases and J by 2 bases, and 15 bases separated the two germline ends. CDR3 length: 16 amino acids. Germline-derived CDR1 and CDR2 are MDHEN and SYDVKM.

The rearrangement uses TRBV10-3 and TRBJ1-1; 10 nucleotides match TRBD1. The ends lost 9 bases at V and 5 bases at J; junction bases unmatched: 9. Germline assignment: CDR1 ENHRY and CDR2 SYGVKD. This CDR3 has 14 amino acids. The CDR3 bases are TGTGCCATTCTGGGGACAGGGGTGGCGACTGAAGCTTTCTTT. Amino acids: CAILGTGVATEAFF.

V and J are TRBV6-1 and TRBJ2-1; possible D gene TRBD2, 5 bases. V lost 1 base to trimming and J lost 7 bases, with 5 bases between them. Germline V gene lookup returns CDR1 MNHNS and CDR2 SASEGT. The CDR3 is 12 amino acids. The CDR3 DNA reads TGTGCCAGCAGTGAAGGCGGGAATGAGCAGTTCTTC. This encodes CASSEGGNEQFF.

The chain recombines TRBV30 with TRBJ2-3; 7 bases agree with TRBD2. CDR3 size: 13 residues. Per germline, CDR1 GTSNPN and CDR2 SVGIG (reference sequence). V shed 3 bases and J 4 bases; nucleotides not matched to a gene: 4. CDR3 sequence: CAWRGRAADTQYF. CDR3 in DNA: TGTGCCTGGAGGGGGAGGGCCGCAGATACGCAGTATTTT.

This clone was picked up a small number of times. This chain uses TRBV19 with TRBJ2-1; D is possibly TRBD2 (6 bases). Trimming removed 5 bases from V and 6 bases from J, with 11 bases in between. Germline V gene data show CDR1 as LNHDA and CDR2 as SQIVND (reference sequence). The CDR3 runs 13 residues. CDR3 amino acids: CASSPGRTNEQFF. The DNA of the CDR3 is TGTGCCAGTAGTCCGGGGAGGACCAATGAGCAGTTCTTC.

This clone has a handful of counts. The CDR3 region is CASSPMARQPLNEQYF. The DNA of the CDR3 is TGTGCCAGCAGCCCTATGGCACGGCAGCCCCTCAACGAGCAGTACTTC. The chain has TRBV7-2 and TRBJ2-7; the D is unclear. Per the germline V gene, CDR1 is SGHTA and CDR2 is FQGNSA. The CDR3 length is 16 residues. The V gene lost 5 bases and the J gene lost 5 bases, with 22 bases spanning the gap.

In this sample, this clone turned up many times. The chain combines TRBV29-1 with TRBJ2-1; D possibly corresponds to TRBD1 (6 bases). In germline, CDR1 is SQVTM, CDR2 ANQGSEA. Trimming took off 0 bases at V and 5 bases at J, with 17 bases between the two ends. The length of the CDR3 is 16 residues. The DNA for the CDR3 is TGCAGCGTTGAAGATATAGGGCAGGGGCCAAACAATGAGCAGTTCTTC. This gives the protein CSVEDIGQGPNNEQFF.

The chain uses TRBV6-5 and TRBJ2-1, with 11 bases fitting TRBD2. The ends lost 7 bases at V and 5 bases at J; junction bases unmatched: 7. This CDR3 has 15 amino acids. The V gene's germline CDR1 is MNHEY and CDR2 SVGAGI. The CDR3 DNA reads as TGTGCCAGCAAGAGCGGGACTAGCGGTCACAATGAGCAGTTCTTC. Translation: CASKSGTSGHNEQFF.

The CDR3 reads CASSLQGWDEQYF. CDR3 coding DNA: TGTGCCAGCAGTTTACAGGGTTGGGACGAGCAGTACTTC. The chain employs TRBV6-5 and TRBJ2-7; TRBD1 is a possible D gene (6 bases). The CDR3 has 13 residues. Germline assignment: CDR1 MNHEY and CDR2 SVGAGI. Trimming removed 4 bases from V and 5 bases from J, with 12 bases in between.

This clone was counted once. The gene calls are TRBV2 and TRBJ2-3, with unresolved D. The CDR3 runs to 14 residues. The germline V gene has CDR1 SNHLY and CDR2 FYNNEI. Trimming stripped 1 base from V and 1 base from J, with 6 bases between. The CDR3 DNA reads TGTGCCAGCAGTGAAGGGCGCGGCACAGATACGCAGTATTTT. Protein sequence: CASSEGRGTDTQYF.

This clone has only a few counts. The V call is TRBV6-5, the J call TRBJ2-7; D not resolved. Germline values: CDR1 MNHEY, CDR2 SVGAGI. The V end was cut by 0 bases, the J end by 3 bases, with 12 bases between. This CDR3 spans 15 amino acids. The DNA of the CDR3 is TGTGCCAGCAGTTACTCGGTAGGATCTGGCTACGAGCAGTACTTC. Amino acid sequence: CASSYSVGSGYEQYF.

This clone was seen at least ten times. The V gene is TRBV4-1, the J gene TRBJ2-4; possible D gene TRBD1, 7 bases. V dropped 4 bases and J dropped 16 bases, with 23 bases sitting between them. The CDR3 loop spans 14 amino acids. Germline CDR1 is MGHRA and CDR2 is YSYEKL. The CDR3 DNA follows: TGCGCCAGCAGCCGAGGAGGGGCAGGGGGGAATCTTTACTTC. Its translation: CASSRGGAGGNLYF.

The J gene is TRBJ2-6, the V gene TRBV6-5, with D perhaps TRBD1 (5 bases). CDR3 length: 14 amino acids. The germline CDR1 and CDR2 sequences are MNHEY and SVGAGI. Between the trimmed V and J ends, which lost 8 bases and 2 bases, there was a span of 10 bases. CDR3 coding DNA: TGTGCCAGCCGAAGGACAACTGGGGCCAACGTCCTGACTTTC. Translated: CASRRTTGANVLTF.

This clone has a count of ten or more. The DNA of the CDR3 is TGTGCCAGCAGTGAGTATGGGTCAGAGACCCAGTACTTC. It is translated as CASSEYGSETQYF. This chain connects TRBV2 to TRBJ2-5; D is unclear. CDR3 length: 13 residues. The germline CDR1 and CDR2 sequences are SNHLY and FYNNEI. The V end lost 3 bases, the J end lost 4 bases, and 9 bases lay between the germline ends.

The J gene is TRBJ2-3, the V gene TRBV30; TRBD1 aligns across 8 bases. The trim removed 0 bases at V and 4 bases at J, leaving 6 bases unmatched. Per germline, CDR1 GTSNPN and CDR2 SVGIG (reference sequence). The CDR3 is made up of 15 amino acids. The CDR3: CAWSVGGRGPDTQYF. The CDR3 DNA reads TGTGCCTGGAGTGTAGGGGGCAGGGGGCCAGATACGCAGTATTTT.

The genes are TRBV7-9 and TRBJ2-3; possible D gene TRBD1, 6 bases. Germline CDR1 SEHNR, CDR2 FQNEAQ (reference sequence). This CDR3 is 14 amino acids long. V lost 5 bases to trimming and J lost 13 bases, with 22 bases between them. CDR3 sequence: CASSRAGVQEREYF. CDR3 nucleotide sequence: TGTGCCAGCAGCCGCGCAGGGGTACAGGAGAGGGAGTATTTT.

The CDR3: CASSFGVGTAFF. In DNA, the CDR3 is TGTGCCAGCAGCTTTGGTGTAGGGACAGCTTTCTTT. The chain recombines TRBV7-2 with TRBJ1-1; weak D call: TRBD1 (5 bases). Per the germline V gene, CDR1 is SGHTA and CDR2 is FQGNSA. This CDR3 comprises 12 residues. Between the trimmed V and J ends, which lost 3 bases and 10 bases, there was a span of 12 bases.

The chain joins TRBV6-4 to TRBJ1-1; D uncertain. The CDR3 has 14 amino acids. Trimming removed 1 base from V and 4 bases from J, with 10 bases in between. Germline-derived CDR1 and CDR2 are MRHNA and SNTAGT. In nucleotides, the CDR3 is TGTGCCAGCAGTGACTTCAGTATGGGCACTGAAGCTTTCTTT. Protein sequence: CASSDFSMGTEAFF.

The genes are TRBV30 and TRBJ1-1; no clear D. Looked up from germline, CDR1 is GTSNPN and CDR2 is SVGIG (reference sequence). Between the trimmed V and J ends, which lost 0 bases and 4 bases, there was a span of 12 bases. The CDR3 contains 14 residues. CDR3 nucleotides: TGTGCCTGGAGTGTACTGGTCCCTCCCACTGAAGCTTTCTTT. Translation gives CAWSVLVPPTEAFF.

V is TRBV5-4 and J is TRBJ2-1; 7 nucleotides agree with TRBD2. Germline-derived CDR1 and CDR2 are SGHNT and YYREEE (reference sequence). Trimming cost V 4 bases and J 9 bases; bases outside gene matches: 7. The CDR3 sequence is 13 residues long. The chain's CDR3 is CASSPPSGGEQFF. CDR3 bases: TGTGCCAGCAGCCCACCCTCGGGGGGTGAGCAGTTCTTC.

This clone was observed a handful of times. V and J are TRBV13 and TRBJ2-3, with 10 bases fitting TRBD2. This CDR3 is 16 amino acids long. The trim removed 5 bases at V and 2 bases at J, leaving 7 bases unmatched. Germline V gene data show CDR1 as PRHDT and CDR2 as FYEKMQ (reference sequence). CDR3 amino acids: CASSVRLAGNTDTQYF. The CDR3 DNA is TGTGCCAGCAGCGTACGACTAGCGGGCAACACAGATACGCAGTATTTT. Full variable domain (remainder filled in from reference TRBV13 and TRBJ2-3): AAGVIQSPRHLIKEKRETATLKCYPIPRHDTVYWYQQGPGQDPQFLISFYEKMQSDKGSIPDRFSAQQFSDYHSELNMSSLELGDSALYFCASSVRLAGNTDTQYFGPGTRLTVL.

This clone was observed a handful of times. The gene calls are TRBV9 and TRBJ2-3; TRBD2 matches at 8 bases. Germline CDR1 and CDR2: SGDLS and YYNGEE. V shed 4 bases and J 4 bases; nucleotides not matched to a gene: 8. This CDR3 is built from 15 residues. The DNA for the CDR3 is TGTGCCAGCAGCCCCGGACGGGGGGGCCCAGATACGCAGTATTTT. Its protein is CASSPGRGGPDTQYF.

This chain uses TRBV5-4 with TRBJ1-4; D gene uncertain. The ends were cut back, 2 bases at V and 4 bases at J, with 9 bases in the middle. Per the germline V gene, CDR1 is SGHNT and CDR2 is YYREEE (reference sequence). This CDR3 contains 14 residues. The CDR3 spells CASSFGMNNEKLFF. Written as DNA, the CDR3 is TGTGCCAGCAGCTTCGGAATGAATAATGAAAAACTGTTTTTT.